The TCR beta chain under discussion was sequenced for a study of identical twins. General study findings and limits: Alpha sequences out of frame and shared by twins had excess low generation probability. Cord blood beta clonotypes that were abundant carried fewer insertions, and memory repertoires showed no such trend.

Only healthy Caucasians were included as donors. Unique molecular identifiers were present on cDNA, and template switching added a universal primer site. TCRdb reprocessed the 5' RACE reads with MiXCR, giving one entry per CDR3 protein. The table includes approximately 690,000 distinct CDR3 sequences, approximately 6.1% detected once. Turning to this clonotype: Antigen unknown.

The TCR was taken from a young man in good health. Material: naive T cells sorted from blood.

The CDR3 is CASSQPLTGSMNTEAFF. Here the CDR3 DNA reads TGCGCCAGCAGCCAACCTTTAACAGGCTCTATGAACACTGAAGCTTTCTTT. The rearrangement uses TRBV4-1 and TRBJ1-1; tentative D call: TRBD1 (5 bases). The CDR3 runs 17 residues. Looked up from germline, CDR1 is MGHRA and CDR2 is YSYEKL. Trimming took off 2 bases at V and 0 bases at J, with 16 bases between the two ends.